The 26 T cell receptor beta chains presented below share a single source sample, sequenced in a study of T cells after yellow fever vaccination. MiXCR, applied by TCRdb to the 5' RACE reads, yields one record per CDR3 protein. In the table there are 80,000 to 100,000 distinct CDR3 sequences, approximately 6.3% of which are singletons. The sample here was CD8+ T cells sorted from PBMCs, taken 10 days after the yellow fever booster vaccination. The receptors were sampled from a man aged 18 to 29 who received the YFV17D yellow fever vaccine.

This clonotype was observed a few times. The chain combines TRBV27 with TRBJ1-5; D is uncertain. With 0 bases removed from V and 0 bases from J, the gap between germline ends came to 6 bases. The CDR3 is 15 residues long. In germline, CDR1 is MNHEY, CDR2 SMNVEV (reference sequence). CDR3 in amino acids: CASSLSWSSNQPQHF. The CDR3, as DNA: TGTGCCAGCAGTTTATCGTGGAGTAGCAATCAGCCCCAGCATTTT.

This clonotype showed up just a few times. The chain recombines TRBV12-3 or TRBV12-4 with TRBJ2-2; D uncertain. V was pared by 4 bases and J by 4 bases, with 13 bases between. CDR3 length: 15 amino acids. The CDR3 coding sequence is TGTGCCAGCAGTTACCCCGGGCCCGCCACCGGGGAGCTGTTTTTT. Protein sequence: CASSYPGPATGELFF.

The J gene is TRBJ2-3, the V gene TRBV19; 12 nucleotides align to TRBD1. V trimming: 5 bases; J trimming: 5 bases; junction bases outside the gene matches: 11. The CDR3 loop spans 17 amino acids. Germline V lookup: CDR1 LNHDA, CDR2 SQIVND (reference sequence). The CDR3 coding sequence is TGTGCCAGTAGTGCCCCGGGACAGGGGGCTATGGAAGATACGCAGTATTTT. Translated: CASSAPGQGAMEDTQYF. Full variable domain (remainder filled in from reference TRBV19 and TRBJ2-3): DGGITQSPKYLFRKEGQNVTLSCEQNLNHDAMYWYRQDPGQGLRLIYYSQIVNDFQKGDIAEGYSVSREKKESFPLTVTSAQKNPTAFYLCASSAPGQGAMEDTQYFGPGTRLTVL.

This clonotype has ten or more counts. The CDR3 is CASSPGTANTGELFF. Written as DNA, the CDR3 is TGTGCCAGCAGCCCCGGGACGGCGAACACCGGGGAGCTGTTTTTT. This chain joins TRBV7-3 and TRBJ2-2; D possibly matches TRBD1 or TRBD2 (5 bases each). Deletions cut 5 bases from V and 0 bases from J, with 10 bases between. CDR1 SGHTA and CDR2 FQGTGA come from the germline V gene. The CDR3 length is 15 residues.

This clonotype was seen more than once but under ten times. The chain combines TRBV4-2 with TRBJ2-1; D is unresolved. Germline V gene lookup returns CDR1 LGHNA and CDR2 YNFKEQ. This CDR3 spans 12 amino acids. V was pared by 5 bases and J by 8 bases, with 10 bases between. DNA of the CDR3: TGTGCCAGCAGCTCTCGGGCGGATGAGCAGTTCTTC. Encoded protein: CASSSRADEQFF.

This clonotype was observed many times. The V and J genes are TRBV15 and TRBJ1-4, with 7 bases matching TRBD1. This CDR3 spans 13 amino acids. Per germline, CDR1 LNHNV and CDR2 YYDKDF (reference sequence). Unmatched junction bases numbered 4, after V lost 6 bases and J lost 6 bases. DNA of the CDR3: TGTGCCACCAGTCTGACAGGGCATGAAAAACTGTTTTTT. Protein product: CATSLTGHEKLFF.

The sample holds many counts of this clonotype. The CDR3 protein is CASSSTSGGQGPGTDTQYF. The DNA of the CDR3 is TGTGCCAGCAGCTCGACTAGCGGGGGGCAAGGCCCCGGCACAGATACGCAGTATTTT. V usage is TRBV7-9 and J usage is TRBJ2-3; the match to TRBD2 covers 13 bases. Trimming cost V 4 bases and J 1 base; bases outside gene matches: 11. Per germline, CDR1 SEHNR and CDR2 FQNEAQ (reference sequence). The CDR3 consists of 19 residues.

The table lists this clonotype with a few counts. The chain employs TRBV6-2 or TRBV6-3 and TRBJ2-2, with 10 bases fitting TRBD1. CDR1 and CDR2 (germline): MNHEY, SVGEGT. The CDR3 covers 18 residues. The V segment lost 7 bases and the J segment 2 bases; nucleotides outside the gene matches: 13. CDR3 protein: CASIEHTRTGGNTGELFF. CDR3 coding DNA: TGTGCCAGCATTGAACATACAAGGACAGGGGGAAACACCGGGGAGCTGTTTTTT.

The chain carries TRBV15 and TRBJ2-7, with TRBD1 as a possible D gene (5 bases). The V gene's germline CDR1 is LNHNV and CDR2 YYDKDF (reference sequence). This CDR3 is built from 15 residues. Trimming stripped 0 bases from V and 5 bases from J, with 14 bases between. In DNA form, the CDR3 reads TGTGCCACCAGCAGAGATCGTGGGGCTGGCGACGAGCAGTACGTC. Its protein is CATSRDRGAGDEQYV.

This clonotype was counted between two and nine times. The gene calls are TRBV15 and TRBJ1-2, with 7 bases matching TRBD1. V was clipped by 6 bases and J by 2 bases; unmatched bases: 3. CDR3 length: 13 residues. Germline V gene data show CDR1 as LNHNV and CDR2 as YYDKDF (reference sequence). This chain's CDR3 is CATSLGQNYGYTF. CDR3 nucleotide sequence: TGTGCCACCAGTTTGGGACAGAACTATGGCTACACCTTC.

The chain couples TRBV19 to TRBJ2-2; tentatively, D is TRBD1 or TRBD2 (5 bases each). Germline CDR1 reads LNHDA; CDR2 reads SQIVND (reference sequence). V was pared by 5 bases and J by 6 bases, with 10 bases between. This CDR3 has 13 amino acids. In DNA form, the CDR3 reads TGTGCCAGTAGTCAGCAGGGAGCCGGGGAGCTGTTTTTT. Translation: CASSQQGAGELFF. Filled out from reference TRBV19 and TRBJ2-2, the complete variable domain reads DGGITQSPKYLFRKEGQNVTLSCEQNLNHDAMYWYRQDPGQGLRLIYYSQIVNDFQKGDIAEGYSVSREKKESFPLTVTSAQKNPTAFYLCASSQQGAGELFFGEGSRLTVL.

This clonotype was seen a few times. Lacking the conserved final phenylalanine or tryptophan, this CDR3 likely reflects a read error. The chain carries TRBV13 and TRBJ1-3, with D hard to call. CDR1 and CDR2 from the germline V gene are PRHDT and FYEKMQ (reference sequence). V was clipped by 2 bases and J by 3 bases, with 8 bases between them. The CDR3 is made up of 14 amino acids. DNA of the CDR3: TGTGCCAGCAGCTTACGGGCGCATGGAAACACCATATATATT. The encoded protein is CASSLRAHGNTIYI.

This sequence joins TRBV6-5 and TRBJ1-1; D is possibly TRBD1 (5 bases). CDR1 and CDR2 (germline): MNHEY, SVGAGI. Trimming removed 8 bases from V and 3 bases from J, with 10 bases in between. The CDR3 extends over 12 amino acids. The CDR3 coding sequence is TGTGCCAGCTCTACGGGGGACACTGAAGCTTTCTTT. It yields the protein CASSTGDTEAFF.

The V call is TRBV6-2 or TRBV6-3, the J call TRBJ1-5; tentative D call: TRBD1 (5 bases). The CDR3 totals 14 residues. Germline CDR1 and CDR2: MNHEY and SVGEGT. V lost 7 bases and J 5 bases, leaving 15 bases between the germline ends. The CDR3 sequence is CASKTRGDHQPQHF. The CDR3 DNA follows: TGTGCCAGCAAAACTCGGGGGGATCATCAGCCCCAGCATTTT.

DNA of the CDR3: TGTGCCAGCAGTTCCACTGGGACTAGCGGGGGGGCCTTAGAGACCCAGTACTTC. Amino acid sequence: CASSSTGTSGGALETQYF. V gene TRBV28 combines with J gene TRBJ2-5, with 16 positions matching TRBD2. Germline CDR1 MDHEN, CDR2 SYDVKM. This CDR3 is 18 amino acids long. After removal of 4 bases from V and 4 bases from J, the junction contained 9 bases not matched to a gene.

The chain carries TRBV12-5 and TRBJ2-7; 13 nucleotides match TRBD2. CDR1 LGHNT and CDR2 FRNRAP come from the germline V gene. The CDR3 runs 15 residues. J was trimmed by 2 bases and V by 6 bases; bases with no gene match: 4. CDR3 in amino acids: CASGQLAGGTYEQYF. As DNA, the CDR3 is TGTGCTAGTGGCCAACTAGCGGGGGGGACCTACGAGCAGTACTTC.

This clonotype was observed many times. CDR3 in DNA: TGTGCCAGCAGTTCCTACGGTTTCCACGAGCAGTACTTC. This encodes CASSSYGFHEQYF. The V and J genes are TRBV6-1 and TRBJ2-7; D not resolved. The V and J ends lost 5 bases and 5 bases respectively, with 13 bases between them. Germline assignment: CDR1 MNHNS and CDR2 SASEGT. The CDR3 loop spans 13 amino acids.

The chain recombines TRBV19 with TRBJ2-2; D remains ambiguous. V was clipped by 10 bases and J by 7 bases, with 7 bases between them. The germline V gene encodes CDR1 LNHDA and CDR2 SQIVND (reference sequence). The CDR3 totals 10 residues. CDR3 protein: CATLYGELFF. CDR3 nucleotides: TGTGCCACCCTCTACGGGGAGCTGTTTTTT.

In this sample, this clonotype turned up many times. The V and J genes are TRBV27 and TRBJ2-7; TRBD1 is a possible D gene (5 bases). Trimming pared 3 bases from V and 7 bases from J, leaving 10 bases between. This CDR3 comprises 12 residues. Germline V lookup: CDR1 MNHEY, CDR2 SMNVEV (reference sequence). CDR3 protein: CASSFGAGEQYF. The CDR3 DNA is TGTGCCAGCAGTTTCGGAGCAGGGGAGCAGTACTTC.

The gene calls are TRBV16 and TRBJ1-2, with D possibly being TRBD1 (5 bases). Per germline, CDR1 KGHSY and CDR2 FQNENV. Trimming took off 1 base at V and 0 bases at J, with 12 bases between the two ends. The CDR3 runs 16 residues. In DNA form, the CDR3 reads TGTGCCAGCAGCCAATGGGGCGGGGAAGCTAACTATGGCTACACCTTC. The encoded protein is CASSQWGGEANYGYTF.

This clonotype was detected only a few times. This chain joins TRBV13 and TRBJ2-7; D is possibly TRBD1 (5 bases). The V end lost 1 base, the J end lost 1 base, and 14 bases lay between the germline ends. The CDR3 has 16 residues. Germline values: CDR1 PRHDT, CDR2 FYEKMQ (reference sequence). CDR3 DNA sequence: TGTGCCAGCAGCTTAGAAGATGGTCAGGGATCCTACGAGCAGTACTTC. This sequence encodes CASSLEDGQGSYEQYF.

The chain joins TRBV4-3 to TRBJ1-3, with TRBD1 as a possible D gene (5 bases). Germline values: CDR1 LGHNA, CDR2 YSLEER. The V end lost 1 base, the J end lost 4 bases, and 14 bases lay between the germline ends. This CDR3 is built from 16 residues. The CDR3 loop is CASSQGINRIGNTIYF. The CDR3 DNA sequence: TGCGCCAGCAGCCAAGGTATAAACAGGATCGGAAACACCATATATTTT.

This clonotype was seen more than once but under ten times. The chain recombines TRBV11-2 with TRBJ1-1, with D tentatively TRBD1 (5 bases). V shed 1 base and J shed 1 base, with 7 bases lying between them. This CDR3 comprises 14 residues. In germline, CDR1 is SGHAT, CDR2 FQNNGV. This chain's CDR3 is CASSLAQENTEAFF. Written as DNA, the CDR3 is TGTGCCAGCAGCTTAGCACAGGAGAACACTGAAGCTTTCTTT.

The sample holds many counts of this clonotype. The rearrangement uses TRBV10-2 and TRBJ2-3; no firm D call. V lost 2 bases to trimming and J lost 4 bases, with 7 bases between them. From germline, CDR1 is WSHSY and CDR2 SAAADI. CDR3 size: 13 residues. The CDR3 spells CASSEAPPDTQYF. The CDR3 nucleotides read TGCGCCAGCAGTGAGGCCCCCCCAGATACGCAGTATTTT.

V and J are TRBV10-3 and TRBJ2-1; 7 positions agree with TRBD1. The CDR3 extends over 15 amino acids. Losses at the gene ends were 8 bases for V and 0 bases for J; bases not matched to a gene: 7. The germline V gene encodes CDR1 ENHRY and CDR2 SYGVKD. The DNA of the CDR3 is TGTGCCATCGGGAACCGGGACAGCTCCTACAATGAGCAGTTCTTC. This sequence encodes CAIGNRDSSYNEQFF.

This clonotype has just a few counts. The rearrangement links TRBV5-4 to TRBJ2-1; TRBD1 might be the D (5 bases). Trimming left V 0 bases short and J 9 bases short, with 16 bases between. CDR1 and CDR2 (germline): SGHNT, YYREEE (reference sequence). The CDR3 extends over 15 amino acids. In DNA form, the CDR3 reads TGTGCCAGCAGCTTGGAGAGGCTAGGAAGGGGTGAGCAGTTCTTC. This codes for CASSLERLGRGEQFF.